The 20 T cell receptor beta chains in this list originate from one sample, sequenced in a study of cytomegalovirus exposure and HLA in healthy donors (dated by TCRdb to 2016 to 2017). The library was prepared using the immunoSEQ multiplex PCR assay. For the multiplex PCR, a mixture combining 60 forward primers for TCR Vbeta segments and 13 reverse primers for TCR Jbeta segments was used. Drawn from immuneACCESS, this table holds only the in-frame rearrangements with V and J called that TCRdb kept. Clones are partly lost; checked studies trace under half to an unresolved V gene and leave the rest unexplained. Counted in this sample were under 150,000 clones; roughly two thirds of them appeared once. The leading ten clones occupy roughly 8.3% of the sample. The source material was PBMCs. These receptors all come from a man between 18 and 35 years old in good health and CMV-seropositive.

This clone was observed a handful of times. The J gene is TRBJ2-5, the V gene TRBV7-2, with 14 bases aligning to TRBD2. Germline trimming cut 5 bases from V and 7 bases from J; bases unmatched to any gene: 6. The CDR3 covers 15 residues. Germline values: CDR1 SGHTA, CDR2 FQGNSA. CDR3 loop: CASSPTSGGAGTQYF. In nucleotides, the CDR3 is TGTGCCAGCAGCCCGACTAGCGGGGGGGCGGGGACCCAGTACTTC.

The chain links TRBV6-6 to TRBJ2-5; D might be TRBD2 (5 bases). The V and J ends lost 6 bases and 0 bases respectively, with 11 bases between them. The CDR3 runs to 14 residues. CDR1 and CDR2 (germline): MNHNY, SVGAGI (reference sequence). The CDR3 DNA follows: TGTGCCAGCAGCCGCGGGCTCGACCAAGAGACCCAGTACTTC. This sequence encodes CASSRGLDQETQYF.

The rearrangement links TRBV7-9 to TRBJ1-1; maybe TRBD1 (6 bases). Germline CDR1 and CDR2: SEHNR and FQNEAQ (reference sequence). The ends were cut back, 2 bases at V and 1 base at J, with 14 bases in the middle. This CDR3 is 16 amino acids long. The CDR3 spells CASSLSPGHPNTEAFF. The CDR3 DNA follows: TGTGCCAGCAGCTTAAGCCCGGGACACCCGAACACTGAAGCTTTCTTT.

The rearrangement uses TRBV4-1 and TRBJ2-1, with 7 bases matching TRBD2. V lost 1 base to trimming and J lost 5 bases; unmatched junction nucleotides: 5. Germline V gives CDR1 MGHRA, CDR2 YSYEKL. The CDR3 loop spans 15 amino acids. Written as DNA, the CDR3 is TGCGCCAGCAGCCAAGGCCGGGACTACGACAATGAGCAGTTCTTC. The encoded protein is CASSQGRDYDNEQFF.

The rearrangement links TRBV29-1 to TRBJ1-1; D is possibly TRBD1 (6 bases). Trimming left V 7 bases short and J 4 bases short, with 7 bases between. Germline V gene lookup returns CDR1 SQVTM and CDR2 ANQGSEA. The length of the CDR3 is 10 residues. The CDR3 protein is CSAGVTEAFF. DNA for the CDR3: TGCAGCGCAGGGGTCACTGAAGCTTTCTTT. Using reference TRBV29-1 and TRBJ1-1 for the parts outside the CDR3, the full variable domain is SAVISQKPSRDICQRGTSLTIQCQVDSQVTMMFWYRQQPGQSLTLIATANQGSEATYESGFVIDKFPISRPNLTFSTLTVSNMSPEDSSIYLCSAGVTEAFFGQGTRLTVV.

V usage is TRBV29-1 and J usage is TRBJ2-2, with no clear D. CDR3 size: 13 residues. The V gene's germline CDR1 is SQVTM and CDR2 ANQGSEA. Trimming took 5 bases from V and 5 from J, leaving 12 bases between them. CDR3 protein: CSVSDWSTGELFF. Written as DNA, the CDR3 is TGCAGCGTTTCTGACTGGTCGACCGGGGAGCTGTTTTTT.

The chain has TRBV27 and TRBJ2-4; 8 bases fit TRBD1. CDR3 length: 14 amino acids. The germline V gene encodes CDR1 MNHEY and CDR2 SMNVEV (reference sequence). The trim removed 6 bases at V and 7 bases at J, leaving 8 bases unmatched. The CDR3 sequence: CASSLDRAGNIQYF. The CDR3 DNA reads TGTGCCAGCAGCCTGGACAGGGCTGGGAACATTCAGTACTTC.

This clone occurred a few times. This chain connects TRBV2 to TRBJ1-6; D call uncertain. This CDR3 is 16 amino acids long. Trimming removed 5 bases at V and 5 bases at J, with 16 bases between. Germline V gives CDR1 SNHLY, CDR2 FYNNEI. The CDR3 sequence is CASSRYSGMDNSPLHF. The CDR3 DNA is TGTGCCAGCAGTCGGTATTCAGGAATGGATAATTCACCCCTCCACTTT.

This CDR3 reads CASSLEQGMDQPQHF. CDR3 DNA sequence: TGTGCCAGCAGTTTGGAACAGGGGATGGATCAGCCCCAGCATTTT. The V and J genes are TRBV6-1 and TRBJ1-5; 7 positions agree with TRBD1. The CDR3 sequence is 15 residues long. After removal of 5 bases from V and 5 bases from J, the junction contained 9 bases not matched to a gene. Germline-derived CDR1 and CDR2 are MNHNS and SASEGT.

This chain uses TRBV6-5 with TRBJ1-2; 8 positions agree with TRBD1. CDR1 is MNHEY, CDR2 SVGAGI, per germline. The length of the CDR3 is 15 residues. With V trimmed by 4 bases and J by 4 bases, 8 bases remained unmatched. CDR3 DNA sequence: TGTGCCAGCAGTTTCGGACAGGGACAGTTCTATGGCTACACCTTC. Amino acid sequence: CASSFGQGQFYGYTF.

V usage is TRBV27 and J usage is TRBJ2-7; perhaps TRBD1 as D (6 bases). In germline, CDR1 is MNHEY, CDR2 SMNVEV (reference sequence). The length of the CDR3 is 16 residues. Trimming shortened V by 7 bases and J by 6 bases, and 25 bases separated the two germline ends. Written as DNA, the CDR3 is TGTGCCAGCACCAACCCCCGCCCCGGCCAGGGGAGCGAGCAGTACGTC. It translates to CASTNPRPGQGSEQYV.

V gene TRBV2 combines with J gene TRBJ1-5; 8 bases map to TRBD1. CDR3 size: 16 residues. CDR1 and CDR2 (germline): SNHLY, FYNNEI. V was pared by 8 bases and J by 4 bases, with 13 bases of the junction left unmatched. The CDR3, as DNA: TGTGCCAGCCGCCGAGAAGCCGGGACAGGAAATCAGCCCCAGCATTTT. The encoded protein is CASRREAGTGNQPQHF. Using reference TRBV2 and TRBJ1-5 for the parts outside the CDR3, the full variable domain is EPEVTQTPSHQVTQMGQEVILRCVPISNHLYFYWYRQILGQKVEFLVSFYNNEISEKSEIFDDQFSVERPDGSNFTLKIRSTKLEDSAMYFCASRREAGTGNQPQHFGDGTRLSIL.

This chain joins TRBV15 and TRBJ2-6; D is perhaps TRBD1 (6 bases). CDR1 and CDR2 (germline): LNHNV, YYDKDF (reference sequence). V lost 5 bases and J 0 bases, leaving 14 bases between the germline ends. The CDR3 length is 17 residues. The CDR3 loop is CATSSGQRASGANVLTF. The CDR3 bases are TGTGCCACCAGCTCTGGACAGAGGGCCTCTGGGGCCAACGTCCTGACTTTC.

V and J are TRBV5-4 and TRBJ1-2; 9 nucleotides line up with TRBD1. Per the germline V gene, CDR1 is SGHNT and CDR2 is YYREEE (reference sequence). This CDR3 region has 15 residues. V was pared by 1 base and J by 7 bases, with 8 bases of the junction left unmatched. The CDR3 sequence: CASSLQQGAGSGYTF. The DNA of the CDR3 is TGTGCCAGCAGCTTGCAACAGGGGGCGGGGAGTGGCTACACCTTC.

The V gene is TRBV11-3, the J gene TRBJ1-1; no reliable D call. Germline V gene data show CDR1 as SGHNT and CDR2 as YENEEA. Trimming pared 2 bases from V and 1 base from J, leaving 5 bases between. The CDR3 extends over 13 amino acids. The CDR3 loop reads CASSLNRNTEAFF. As DNA, the CDR3 is TGTGCCAGCAGCTTAAACAGGAACACTGAAGCTTTCTTT.

The chain has TRBV6-5 and TRBJ1-3; D is possibly TRBD1 (6 bases). The CDR3 extends over 14 amino acids. The V gene's germline CDR1 is MNHEY and CDR2 SVGAGI. Trimming took off 4 bases at V and 0 bases at J, with 7 bases between the two ends. CDR3 amino acids: CASSLQGSGNTIYF. In DNA, the CDR3 is TGTGCCAGCAGTTTACAGGGCTCTGGAAACACCATATATTTT.

This chain connects TRBV6-5 to TRBJ2-5; 10 nucleotides agree with TRBD2. The CDR3 spans 16 residues. The germline CDR1 and CDR2 sequences are MNHEY and SVGAGI. V gave up 0 bases and J gave up 5 bases; unmatched junction bases: 6. The CDR3 is CASSYSSGGSTETQYF. For the CDR3, the DNA is TGTGCCAGCAGTTACTCTAGCGGGGGGTCCACGGAGACCCAGTACTTC.

The gene calls are TRBV9 and TRBJ2-2; 7 bases agree with TRBD2. The CDR3 is made up of 16 amino acids. CDR1 is SGDLS, CDR2 YYNGEE, per germline. With V trimmed by 4 bases and J by 1 base, 7 bases remained unmatched. The CDR3 DNA follows: TGTGCCAGCAGCCCCAGGGACTATGGGAACACCGGGGAGCTGTTTTTT. Translation gives CASSPRDYGNTGELFF.

The chain joins TRBV6-1 to TRBJ1-5, with 8 nucleotides matching TRBD1. Germline V gene data show CDR1 as MNHNS and CDR2 as SASEGT. Trimming at V came to 4 bases and at J to 2 bases, leaving 10 bases not matched to a gene. The CDR3 has 17 amino acids. The CDR3 DNA reads TGTGCCAGCAGTGGCCCCCCGGGACAGGCGGGCAATCAGCCCCAGCATTTT. Its protein product is CASSGPPGQAGNQPQHF.

The chain combines TRBV7-3 with TRBJ2-2; TRBD2 aligns across 7 bases. The CDR3 loop spans 17 amino acids. In germline, CDR1 is SGHTA, CDR2 FQGTGA. V lost 3 bases, J lost 2 bases, and 9 bases stayed unmatched. The CDR3 coding sequence is TGTGCCAGCAGCTTGGAACTAACTAGCGCCAACACCGGGGAGCTGTTTTTT. Translation gives CASSLELTSANTGELFF.